This TCR beta chain was retrieved from a study of T cell repertoires in cytomegalovirus infection. With respect to this clonotype: Its antigen is not identified.

Points from the study as a whole: In two of eight donors, the top clonotype was HLA-C-restricted CMV-specific.

The CDR3 sequence is 15 residues long. In germline, CDR1 is SGHTA, CDR2 FQGNSA. V was cut by 5 bases and J by 0 bases, with 13 bases left in between. TCRdb reanalysed the reads using MiXCR and keeps one entry per CDR3 protein. The sample includes about 400,000 distinct CDR3 sequences, just under 35% of them seen just once. Source: cultured PBMCs, taken from culture after CMV antigen stimulation. The TCR comes from a human donor in good health (CMV status not recorded). Some clones in this sample may be carry-over from other donors' samples. The chain links TRBV7-2 to TRBJ1-2, with D possibly matching TRBD1 (6 bases). In DNA, the CDR3 is TGTGCCAGCAGCCATCCGGACAGAGCTAACTATGGCTACACCTTC. Its protein is CASSHPDRANYGYTF.